These T cell receptor beta chains were read from a single sample in a study of blood T cell repertoires in COVID-19. Clones were sequenced by immunoSEQ multiplex PCR, and TCRdb holds only the in-frame ones, with some missing. The table lists around 70,000 clones, 75% to 85% of them singletons. Sequencing input: peripheral blood. These receptor sequences come from a man older than 75 with acute or convalescent COVID-19. Both conserved end residues are part of each CDR3. D genes are given only for firm matches. Rows may omit the clone size; those that give it use once, few, many or a size class.

D gene | clone size | J gene | V gene | CDR3 DNA | CDR3 protein
TRBD1 | - | TRBJ1-4 | TRBV25-1 | TGTGCCAGCAGTGATAGGGACAGTAGGTACGGTACTAATGAAAAACTGTTTTTT | CASSDRDSRYGTNEKLFF
- | - | TRBJ1-1 | TRBV3-1/TRBV3-2 | TGTGCCAGCAGCCAAGATTCGGGATGGACTGCAGTGGAAGCTTTCTTT | CASSQDSGWTAVEAFF
TRBD2 | once | TRBJ2-7 | TRBV19 | TGTGCCAGTAGTGGACAAGCGGGGGGCCTGCTCGAGCAGTACTTC | CASSGQAGGLLEQYF
- | - | TRBJ2-1 | TRBV5-4 | TGTGCCAGCAGCTCTCAGGGGGGCTCCTACAATGAGCAGTTCTTC | CASSSQGGSYNEQFF
TRBD1 | - | TRBJ1-1 | TRBV28 | TGTGCCAGCAGACTACCTGACAGGGGCCAAAATCCCACTGAAGCTTTCTTT | CASRLPDRGQNPTEAFF
- | few | TRBJ2-2 | TRBV5-1 | TGCGCCAGCAGCTTACGCAGGGGTCCGAACCTCCTTACCGGGGAGCTGTTTTTT | CASSLRRGPNLLTGELFF
TRBD1 | - | TRBJ2-3 | TRBV28 | TGTGCCAGCAGTGGGACAGGGGGCACGCAGTATTTT | CASSGTGGTQYF
- | - | TRBJ2-7 | TRBV11-2 | TGTGCCAGCAGCTTTGACACCGGTCGTAAGTTCGAGCAGTACTTC | CASSFDTGRKFEQYF
TRBD1 | - | TRBJ2-1 | TRBV28 | TGTGCCAGCAGTACCTACCGGGACAGGGGAATCTATGAGCAGTTCTTC | CASSTYRDRGIYEQFF
- | few | TRBJ1-1 | TRBV29-1 | TGCAGCGTGGAGGAGAACACTGAAGCTTTCTTT | CSVEENTEAFF
TRBD1 | - | TRBJ2-1 | TRBV28 | TGTGCCAGCAGTTTAACTCACAGGGGGCTATACTACAATGAGCAGTTCTTC | CASSLTHRGLYYNEQFF
- | - | TRBJ2-2 | TRBV5-1 | TGCGCCAGCAGCTCAGGACAGAGCACCGGGGAGCTGTTTTTT | CASSSGQSTGELFF
- | - | TRBJ2-1 | TRBV29-1 | TGCAGCGCAGAACAGGATGAGCAGTTCTTC | CSAEQDEQFF
- | - | TRBJ1-6 | TRBV6-1 | TGTGCCAGCAGTGAAGCCTTCAGAAGCGCCGGTAATTCACCCCTCCACTTT | CASSEAFRSAGNSPLHF
- | - | TRBJ1-2 | TRBV7-8 | TGTGCCAGCAGCCCTAGGGGTAGAGACTATGGCTACACCTTC | CASSPRGRDYGYTF
- | - | TRBJ1-5 | TRBV2 | TGTGCCAGCAGGGTTGGCTCCTCGACAAGCAATCAGCCCCAGCATTTT | CASRVGSSTSNQPQHF
- | - | TRBJ2-5 | TRBV30 | TGTGCCAGCCCCCGGGAAGAGACCCAGTACTTC | CASPREETQYF
TRBD1 | - | TRBJ1-6 | TRBV6-5 | TGTGCCAGCAGGAGACAGGGGGAGTCAAATTCACCCCTCCACTTT | CASRRQGESNSPLHF
- | once | TRBJ1-4 | TRBV18 | TGTGCCAGCTCCCGAAGCCCTTCGACTAATGAAAAACTGTTTTTT | CASSRSPSTNEKLFF
- | - | TRBJ1-5 | TRBV6-1 | TGTGCCAGCAGTGAAGGTACCAGCGCTGATAGCAATCAGCCCCAGCATTTT | CASSEGTSADSNQPQHF
TRBD1 | few | TRBJ2-7 | TRBV19 | TGTGCCAGTAGTATGGGACAGATACACTACGAGCAGTACTTC | CASSMGQIHYEQYF
TRBD2 | - | TRBJ2-7 | TRBV19 | TGTGCCAGTAGTCTACTAGCGGCGGCTTCCTACGAGCAGTACTTC | CASSLLAAASYEQYF
- | - | TRBJ1-2 | TRBV20-1 | TGCAGTGCTAGAAGCGCCGGTGGCTACACCTTC | CSARSAGGYTF
- | once | TRBJ1-5 | TRBV5-6 | TGTGCCAGCAGCCCCCGGTTAAATCAGCCCCAGCATTTT | CASSPRLNQPQHF
TRBD1 | once | TRBJ1-1 | TRBV30 | TGTGCCTGGGGACAGGGTGGGGTGAACACTGAAGCTTTCTTT | CAWGQGGVNTEAFF
- | - | TRBJ1-3 | TRBV5-1 | TGCGCCAGCAGCTTGGGAATACAGGGCTCTGGAAACACCATATATTTT | CASSLGIQGSGNTIYF
- | - | TRBJ1-6 | TRBV18 | TGTGCCAGCTCACCACCCCTATCTGAATTGAATTCACCCCTCCACTTT | CASSPPLSELNSPLHF
- | - | TRBJ1-4 | TRBV5-6 | TGTGCCAGCAGGCCACAGCTGAATAATGAAAAACTGTTTTTT | CASRPQLNNEKLFF
TRBD1 | - | TRBJ1-1 | TRBV6-5 | TGTGCCAGCAGTTACGAGACAGGGGGAAACACTGAAGCTTTCTTT | CASSYETGGNTEAFF
- | - | TRBJ2-3 | TRBV29-1 | TGCAGCGTAGCTGGTAAGGAAAGCGGCACAGATACGCAGTATTTT | CSVAGKESGTDTQYF
TRBD2 | - | TRBJ2-7 | TRBV6-4 | TGTGCCAGCAGTGTAATAGCGGGGGGCTCCTACGAGCAGTACTTC | CASSVIAGGSYEQYF
- | few | TRBJ1-3 | TRBV19 | TGTGCCAGTAGGCCACCGGGACAAACCTCTGGAAACACCATATATTTT | CASRPPGQTSGNTIYF
- | once | TRBJ2-6 | TRBV15 | TGTGCCACCAGTTTATTCCGGGACACACGGGCCAACGTCCTGACTTTC | CATSLFRDTRANVLTF
- | - | TRBJ1-2 | TRBV5-8 | TGTGCCAGCAGCTTGGTCGCTAACTATGGCTACACCTTC | CASSLVANYGYTF
TRBD1 | - | TRBJ2-1 | TRBV9 | TGTGCCAGCAGCGTGGAAGGACAGGGAAAAGAGAATGAGCAGTTCTTC | CASSVEGQGKENEQFF
TRBD1 | - | TRBJ1-2 | TRBV5-1 | TGCGCCAGCAGCCCTGAAGGACAGGAAGGCTACACCTTC | CASSPEGQEGYTF
- | once | TRBJ1-1 | TRBV2 | TGTGCCAGCTCGTTCCAGGGTTCAGTGAACACTGAAGCTTTCTTT | CASSFQGSVNTEAFF
- | - | TRBJ2-7 | TRBV28 | TGTGCCTCCTTGGGGCAGGGGACCACCTACGAGCAGTACTTC | CASLGQGTTYEQYF
- | - | TRBJ2-5 | TRBV12-1 | TGTGCCAGCAGCTTAGAGGAGACCCAGTACTTC | CASSLEETQYF
- | - | TRBJ1-6 | TRBV6-1 | TGTGCCAGCAGTGAATTGTCGGAGGTCAGGAGCTCCTATAATTCACCCCTCCACTTT | CASSELSEVRSSYNSPLHF
TRBD1 | few | TRBJ1-2 | TRBV27 | TGTGCCAGCAGGGGACAGGGGCTCGGAACCTATGGCTACACCTTC | CASRGQGLGTYGYTF
TRBD2 | - | TRBJ2-7 | TRBV4-1 | TGCGCCAGCAGCCAATCTCTAGCGGTGGCCTACGAGCAGTACTTC | CASSQSLAVAYEQYF
TRBD2 | - | TRBJ2-7 | TRBV7-9 | TGTGCCAGCAGCTCAGGACTAGCGGGAAACGAGCAGTACTTC | CASSSGLAGNEQYF
- | - | TRBJ2-2 | TRBV7-3 | TGTGCCAGCAGCAATAGCGGAGCGAACACCGGGGAGCTGTTTTTT | CASSNSGANTGELFF
- | - | TRBJ1-5 | TRBV6-5 | TGTGCCAGCACCTCCGGCGCGGGTCTGCCCCAGCATTTT | CASTSGAGLPQHF
TRBD1 | - | TRBJ2-7 | TRBV28 | TGTGCCAGCATCCTGGACAGGGTCAGGGGCGAGCAGTACTTC | CASILDRVRGEQYF
- | - | TRBJ1-5 | TRBV19 | TGTGCCAGTAGGACACAGGGAAATCAGCCCCAGCATTTT | CASRTQGNQPQHF
- | - | TRBJ1-2 | TRBV28 | TGTGCCAGCAGTTTACGAACCGGTGGCTACACCTTC | CASSLRTGGYTF
TRBD1 | - | TRBJ2-3 | TRBV29-1 | TGCAGCGCCCATCGACAGGGGGTTAGCACAGATACGCAGTATTTT | CSAHRQGVSTDTQYF
- | - | TRBJ2-2 | TRBV5-1 | TGCGCCAGCAGTCCGAGCGGAACGAACACCGGGGAGCTGTTTTTT | CASSPSGTNTGELFF
- | once | TRBJ1-1 | TRBV28 | TGTGCCAGCAGAGTTGCACAGTCCACCAAAGCTTTCTTT | CASRVAQSTKAFF
TRBD2 | - | TRBJ2-1 | TRBV29-1 | TGCAGCGTTGAACGGGGTTTGGGGGAGGGCCGCGACAATGAGCAGTTCTTC | CSVERGLGEGRDNEQFF